The source of this T cell receptor (beta chain) is a study of human T cells and chemical hapten exposure. The library attached unique molecular identifiers to individual cDNA molecules. Authors' data handling: Per sample, the median was 95,638 TCRs, with values from roughly 23,000 to 640,000. TCRdb re-derived calls from the RACE reads in MiXCR, one entry per CDR3 protein. TCRdb, not the original authors, processed these V and J calls. The sample consists of some 81,000 distinct CDR3 sequences, approximately 8.1% of them appearing once. Specified time point: healthy volunteer bleed at 6 weeks. Total RNA was extracted from unfractionated whole blood. Overall study results and limits: DPC sensitization left the count of TCRs above 1 in 1000 unchanged.

On this clonotype itself: Its antigen is not identified.

V lost 5 bases, J lost 3 bases, and 8 bases stayed unmatched. The CDR3 totals 15 residues. This clonotype was obtained from a female donor in good health. Some clones in this sample may be carry-over from other donors' samples. The gene calls are TRBV12-3 or TRBV12-4 and TRBJ1-1; 8 positions match TRBD1. The sequenced sample was whole blood. CDR3 region: CASSLPDRAYTEAFF. CDR3 nucleotides: TGTGCCAGCAGTCTACCGGACAGGGCGTACACTGAAGCTTTCTTT.